What follows are 30 T cell receptor beta chains derived from one specimen sequenced in a study of T cell repertoires in cytomegalovirus infection. MiXCR was run by TCRdb on the reads, yielding one entry per CDR3 protein. Of about 830,000 distinct CDR3 sequences in the sample, roughly 33% were seen once. Their cognate antigens are unknown. Sequenced material: cultured CD8+ T cells from PBMCs, taken from culture after CMV antigen stimulation. The receptors were gathered from a human donor in good health (CMV status not recorded). Some clones in this sample may be carry-over from other donors' samples.

The CDR3: CASSQFRGQNTEAFF. DNA for the CDR3: TGCGCCAGCAGCCAGTTTAGGGGACAGAACACTGAAGCTTTCTTT. The V and J genes are TRBV4-3 and TRBJ1-1; the D gene is possibly TRBD1 (6 bases). Germline CDR1 LGHNA, CDR2 YSLEER. The CDR3 loop spans 15 amino acids. Trimming took off 3 bases at V and 1 base at J, with 12 bases between the two ends.

The sample holds a few counts of this clonotype. The CDR3 region is CASSLDRGANTEAFF. The CDR3, as DNA: TGTGCCAGCAGCCTAGATCGGGGGGCGAACACTGAAGCTTTCTTT. The chain uses TRBV6-5 and TRBJ1-1, with D tentatively TRBD1 (6 bases). The CDR3 has 15 amino acids. Germline CDR1 is MNHEY and CDR2 is SVGAGI. The germline V and J ends were trimmed by 6 bases and 1 base, with 15 bases remaining between them.

This clonotype was seen only once. It may be a read error: a sequence one base away is much more abundant. The chain joins TRBV12-3 or TRBV12-4 to TRBJ2-6, with 8 bases that match TRBD2. V lost 1 base, J lost 8 bases, and 13 bases stayed unmatched. The CDR3 extends over 18 amino acids. CDR3 coding DNA: TGTGCCAGCAGTTTAGTTGAGGACAGCCCGGGGGGGACCAACGTCCTGACTTTC. Its protein is CASSLVEDSPGGTNVLTF.

This clonotype was found many times. This chain joins TRBV20-1 and TRBJ2-7; 7 positions match TRBD1. V lost 3 bases, J lost 3 bases, and 5 bases stayed unmatched. There are 13 residues in the CDR3. Germline V lookup: CDR1 DFQATT, CDR2 SNEGSKA (reference sequence). This CDR3 reads CSARRGQFYEQYF. CDR3 DNA: TGCAGTGCTAGGAGGGGGCAGTTCTACGAGCAGTACTTC.

This clonotype was seen a few times. V is TRBV7-3 and J is TRBJ2-1, with a tentative D call TRBD1 (6 bases). CDR3 size: 16 residues. Germline V gene data show CDR1 as SGHTA and CDR2 as FQGTGA. Trimming shortened V by 3 bases and J by 4 bases, and 16 bases separated the two germline ends. In nucleotides, the CDR3 is TGTGCCAGCAGCTTTATACAGGGTGCCCCGTACAATGAGCAGTTCTTC. This codes for CASSFIQGAPYNEQFF.

This clonotype has more than one count but fewer than ten. The V call is TRBV24-1, the J call TRBJ2-7; perhaps TRBD2 as D (5 bases). Germline V lookup: CDR1 KGHDR, CDR2 SFDVKD. V was cut by 5 bases and J by 4 bases, with 26 bases left in between. The CDR3 has 18 residues. In nucleotides, the CDR3 is TGTGCCACCAGTGTGGTGTCGCTGGAGGCAGAGGGTCGTTACGAGCAGTACTTC. Encoded protein: CATSVVSLEAEGRYEQYF.

The chain has TRBV2 and TRBJ1-4, with D hard to call. Trimming left V 9 bases short and J 0 bases short, with 11 bases between. CDR3 length: 14 amino acids. Germline CDR1 reads SNHLY; CDR2 reads FYNNEI. DNA for the CDR3: TGTGCCAGAAGTTACAGACCAACTAATGAAAAACTGTTTTTT. Its protein product is CARSYRPTNEKLFF.

This clonotype has just a few counts. The chain couples TRBV12-3 or TRBV12-4 to TRBJ2-3, with unresolved D. This CDR3 comprises 15 residues. Between the trimmed V and J ends, which lost 1 base and 1 base, there was a span of 9 bases. The CDR3 is CASSLVSVGTDTQYF. CDR3 DNA: TGTGCCAGCAGTTTAGTGAGCGTTGGCACAGATACGCAGTATTTT.

This clonotype appeared many times. The chain uses TRBV6-5 and TRBJ1-5; maybe TRBD1 (5 bases). Between the trimmed V and J ends, which lost 5 bases and 0 bases, there was a span of 11 bases. Germline V gene lookup returns CDR1 MNHEY and CDR2 SVGAGI. CDR3 length: 15 amino acids. The CDR3 DNA reads as TGTGCCAGCAGTACCAGGGCGTATAGCAATCAGCCCCAGCATTTT. Translated: CASSTRAYSNQPQHF.

Regarding this clonotype: The germline gene is not matched at one end of the junction; a read error may be the cause. The J gene is TRBJ2-3, the V gene TRBV7-7, with TRBD2 as a possible D gene (6 bases). The germline gives CDR1 SSHAT, CDR2 FNYEAQ (reference sequence). This CDR3 has 15 residues. CDR3 amino acids: CASSARDSKSDTQYF. CDR3 bases: TGTGCTAGCAGCGCTCGGGACTCAAAGAGCGATACGCAGTATTTT. The variable domain in full, completed from reference TRBV7-7 and TRBJ2-3, reads GAGVSQSPRYKVTKRGQDVTLRCDPISSHATLYWYQQALGQGPEFLTYFNYEAQPDKSGLPSDRFSAERPEGSISTLTIQRTEQRDSAMYRCASSARDSKSDTQYFGPGTRLTVL.

To note about this clonotype: The junction departs from germline at one end; a sequencing error may be responsible. This rearrangement joins TRBV6-2 or TRBV6-3 to TRBJ1-5, with D possibly being TRBD1 (5 bases). Per the germline V gene, CDR1 is MNHEY and CDR2 is SVGEGT. CDR3 size: 14 residues. CDR3 coding DNA: TGTGCCAGCAGTTACGTCGACAGCAATCAGTCCCAGCATTTT. Its translation is CASSYVDSNQSQHF.

The chain couples TRBV12-5 to TRBJ1-1; possible D gene TRBD1, 6 bases. Trimming took 2 bases from V and 3 from J, leaving 13 bases between them. The CDR3 is 15 residues long. Germline CDR1 is LGHNT and CDR2 is FRNRAP. CDR3 sequence (DNA): TGTGCTAGTGGTTTGAGGGGGACCCGGGACACTGAAGCTTTCTTT. Translated, it gives CASGLRGTRDTEAFF.

This clonotype has a handful of counts. V usage is TRBV20-1 and J usage is TRBJ2-1, with a possible D match to TRBD2 (6 bases). The V and J ends lost 3 bases and 7 bases respectively, with 22 bases between them. CDR3 length: 16 amino acids. Looked up from germline, CDR1 is DFQATT and CDR2 is SNEGSKA (reference sequence). The CDR3 here is CSASTAQRAPSNEQFF. The CDR3 DNA reads as TGCAGTGCTAGTACCGCCCAGCGGGCCCCATCGAATGAGCAGTTCTTC.

This clonotype was counted only a few times. V is TRBV7-9 and J is TRBJ1-2; D is ambiguous. The V gene lost 8 bases and the J gene lost 7 bases, with 11 bases spanning the gap. The germline CDR1 and CDR2 sequences are SEHNR and FQNEAQ (reference sequence). The CDR3 length is 11 residues. CDR3 sequence reads: CASGSFPGYTF. In nucleotides, the CDR3 is TGTGCCAGCGGGTCCTTTCCTGGCTACACCTTC. Based on the CDR3 plus reference TRBV7-9 and TRBJ1-2, the full variable domain is DTGVSQNPRHKITKRGQNVTFRCDPISEHNRLYWYRQTLGQGPEFLTYFQNEAQLEKSRLLSDRFSAERPKGSFSTLEIQRTEQGDSAMYLCASGSFPGYTFGSGTRLTVV.

V is TRBV15 and J is TRBJ1-5, with D unclear. V was clipped by 8 bases and J by 2 bases, with 7 bases between them. The V gene's germline CDR1 is LNHNV and CDR2 YYDKDF (reference sequence). This CDR3 is 12 amino acids long. The CDR3: CATGQGNQPQHF. The CDR3 DNA reads TGTGCCACCGGGCAGGGCAATCAGCCCCAGCATTTT.

This chain joins TRBV28 and TRBJ1-2; 8 nucleotides line up with TRBD1. The germline gives CDR1 MDHEN, CDR2 SYDVKM. The CDR3 loop spans 15 amino acids. The V segment lost 5 bases and the J segment 3 bases; nucleotides outside the gene matches: 8. The CDR3 DNA follows: TGTGCCAGCAGTCCCCGGGACAGGCTTCACTATGGCTACACCTTC. Its protein product is CASSPRDRLHYGYTF.

This clonotype was seen only a few times. The gene calls are TRBV12-3 or TRBV12-4 and TRBJ2-2; no clear D gene. The CDR3 spans 14 residues. Trimming took off 2 bases at V and 2 bases at J, with 6 bases between the two ends. CDR3 sequence reads: CASSLFDNTGELFF. CDR3 bases: TGTGCCAGCAGTTTATTCGATAACACCGGGGAGCTGTTTTTT.

This chain connects TRBV9 to TRBJ1-1, with D maybe TRBD1 (5 bases). Germline assignment: CDR1 SGDLS and CDR2 YYNGEE. V lost 3 bases, J lost 2 bases, and 14 bases lay in between. The CDR3 is made up of 15 amino acids. The CDR3 coding sequence is TGTGCCAGCAGCGCAAGCTGGGGGGGAAACACTGAAGCTTTCTTT. Protein product: CASSASWGGNTEAFF. Combining the CDR3 with reference TRBV9 and TRBJ1-1 gives the whole variable domain DSGVTQTPKHLITATGQRVTLRCSPRSGDLSVYWYQQSLDQGLQFLIQYYNGEERAKGNILERFSAQQFPDLHSELNLSSLELGDSALYFCASSASWGGNTEAFFGQGTRLTVV.

The J gene is TRBJ2-1, the V gene TRBV4-1; D may be TRBD2 (5 bases). CDR1 is MGHRA, CDR2 YSYEKL, per germline. V was clipped by 1 base and J by 3 bases, with 7 bases between them. The CDR3 is 14 amino acids. The chain's CDR3 is CASSQAGYYNEQFF. In nucleotides, the CDR3 is TGCGCCAGCAGCCAAGCGGGATACTACAATGAGCAGTTCTTC.

This clonotype was picked up a small number of times. The V gene is TRBV19, the J gene TRBJ2-1; D is undetermined. V was clipped by 5 bases and J by 8 bases, with 10 bases between them. Germline CDR1 reads LNHDA; CDR2 reads SQIVND (reference sequence). This CDR3 is built from 12 residues. CDR3 bases: TGTGCCAGTAGTCGCAGGAGCGATGAGCAGTTCTTC. It specifies CASSRRSDEQFF.

In this sample, this clonotype turned up a few times. The gene calls are TRBV4-1 and TRBJ1-6; weak D call: TRBD1 (5 bases). The CDR3 extends over 19 amino acids. With 1 base removed from V and 8 bases from J, the gap between germline ends came to 24 bases. Germline V lookup: CDR1 MGHRA, CDR2 YSYEKL. CDR3 amino acids: CASSQVILTVLAMDSPLHF. The CDR3 DNA reads as TGCGCCAGCAGCCAAGTCATCCTGACAGTCTTGGCAATGGATTCACCCCTCCACTTT.

V and J are TRBV27 and TRBJ1-1, with TRBD1 as a possible D gene (5 bases). V was clipped by 5 bases and J by 1 base, with 14 bases between them. CDR1 is MNHEY, CDR2 SMNVEV, per germline (reference sequence). CDR3 length: 15 residues. CDR3 sequence: CASSPLQGPNTEAFF. DNA of the CDR3: TGTGCCAGCAGTCCCCTCCAGGGCCCGAACACTGAAGCTTTCTTT.

This clonotype was seen a few times. The rearrangement links TRBV5-5 to TRBJ2-7; 9 bases align to TRBD1. CDR3 length: 15 amino acids. After removal of 2 bases from V and 2 bases from J, the junction contained 5 bases not matched to a gene. Germline V gene lookup returns CDR1 SGHKS and CDR2 YYEKEE (reference sequence). The DNA of the CDR3 is TGTGCCAGCAGCTTCGCGACAGGGGGAACCTACGAGCAGTACTTC. It specifies CASSFATGGTYEQYF.

This clonotype has only a few counts. The chain is built from TRBV7-3 and TRBJ1-2; 12 nucleotides agree with TRBD1. Trimming took 6 bases from V and 7 from J; bases not matched to a gene: 15. The CDR3 covers 17 residues. Germline lookup yields CDR1 SGHTA and CDR2 FQGTGA. CDR3: CASRPPYPGQGASGYTF. The CDR3 DNA is TGTGCCAGCAGGCCGCCCTACCCGGGACAGGGGGCTTCTGGCTACACCTTC.

This rearrangement joins TRBV13 to TRBJ1-1, with D tentatively TRBD1 (5 bases). CDR1 and CDR2 (germline): PRHDT, FYEKMQ (reference sequence). The length of the CDR3 is 12 residues. V was shortened by 3 bases and J by 8 bases, with 10 bases between the two germline ends. The CDR3 protein is CASSFQTEEAFF. The CDR3 DNA sequence: TGTGCCAGCAGCTTCCAGACAGAGGAAGCTTTCTTT.

As concerns this clonotype: A single base separates this from a much larger clone, so it may be a read error. The chain recombines TRBV7-2 with TRBJ1-1; D is ambiguous. CDR1 is SGHTA, CDR2 FQGNSA, per germline. The CDR3 contains 15 residues. The CDR3 sequence is CASRERTLANTETFF. The CDR3 DNA follows: TGTGCCAGCAGAGAGCGGACGTTGGCGAACACTGAAACTTTCTTT.

This clonotype has just a few counts. The chain links TRBV5-1 to TRBJ2-7; 9 bases match TRBD1. V trimming: 6 bases; J trimming: 5 bases; junction bases outside the gene matches: 9. The germline V gene encodes CDR1 SGHRS and CDR2 YFSETQ. The CDR3 has 14 residues. CDR3 nucleotides: TGCGCCAGCACACTTGGACAGGGGTTGAACGAGCAGTACTTC. This sequence encodes CASTLGQGLNEQYF.

This chain joins TRBV13 and TRBJ2-1; D ambiguous. The CDR3 spans 16 residues. V was trimmed by 5 bases and J by 8 bases, leaving 22 bases between them. The V gene's germline CDR1 is PRHDT and CDR2 FYEKMQ (reference sequence). CDR3 DNA: TGTGCCAGCAGCATACTGACTGGGGTAGAAGATCATGAGCAGTTCTTC. It translates to CASSILTGVEDHEQFF.

This clonotype was detected a few times. The V call is TRBV10-3, the J call TRBJ2-1, with TRBD1 as a possible D gene (6 bases). Germline loops: CDR1 ENHRY, CDR2 SYGVKD. CDR3 size: 15 residues. V lost 10 bases and J 0 bases, leaving 16 bases between the germline ends. The CDR3 DNA reads TGTGCCACCCTGGGACACACTTACTCCTACAATGAGCAGTTCTTC. Encoded protein: CATLGHTYSYNEQFF.

This clonotype was counted only a few times. A read error may produce the germline difference seen at one junction end. This chain joins TRBV7-2 and TRBJ2-5; 8 nucleotides agree with TRBD1. This CDR3 has 16 amino acids. Germline values: CDR1 SGHTA, CDR2 FQGNSA. The CDR3 DNA sequence: TGTGCCAGCAGCTTAACGGCAGGGGGCGGTCAAGGGACCCAGTACTTC. This codes for CASSLTAGGGQGTQYF. Supplemented by reference TRBV7-2 and TRBJ2-5, the full variable domain reads GAGVSQSPSNKVTEKGKDVELRCDPISGHTALYWYRQSLGQGLEFLIYFQGNSAPDKSGLPSDRFSAERTGGSVSTLTIQRTQQEDSAVYLCASSLTAGGGQGTQYFGPGTRLLVL.